This T cell receptor beta chain comes out of a study of cytomegalovirus exposure and HLA in healthy donors. Study overall: An earlier analysis identified fewer than 130 million unique TCR beta sequences in about 200 million T cells. Samples from HLA-typed donors yielded about 85 million unique TCRs in an early data release.

PCR primers comprised 60 Vbeta and 13 Jbeta primers. TCRdb's copy holds only in-frame clones and misses some; the assay was immunoSEQ multiplex PCR. The data hold under 200,000 clones, with 75% to 90% observed a single time. Overall study results and limits: 87-base-pair reads could not separate some V segments, including TRBV6-2 and TRBV6-3. Researchers counted some 150 TCR beta chains as cytomegalovirus-associated.

With respect to this clone: Its antigen is not identified.

The CDR3 covers 16 residues. Germline V gene sequence: CDR1 SGHTA, CDR2 FQGTGA. J lost 2 bases, V lost 5 bases, and 10 bases had no gene match. Input material: PBMCs. The receptor was derived from a man aged 18 to 30 in good health and CMV-seropositive. This chain uses TRBV7-3 with TRBJ2-7; 9 bases line up with TRBD1. The CDR3 protein is CASSPIGDRDTYEQYF. In nucleotides, the CDR3 is TGTGCCAGCAGCCCTATCGGGGACAGGGATACCTACGAGCAGTACTTC.